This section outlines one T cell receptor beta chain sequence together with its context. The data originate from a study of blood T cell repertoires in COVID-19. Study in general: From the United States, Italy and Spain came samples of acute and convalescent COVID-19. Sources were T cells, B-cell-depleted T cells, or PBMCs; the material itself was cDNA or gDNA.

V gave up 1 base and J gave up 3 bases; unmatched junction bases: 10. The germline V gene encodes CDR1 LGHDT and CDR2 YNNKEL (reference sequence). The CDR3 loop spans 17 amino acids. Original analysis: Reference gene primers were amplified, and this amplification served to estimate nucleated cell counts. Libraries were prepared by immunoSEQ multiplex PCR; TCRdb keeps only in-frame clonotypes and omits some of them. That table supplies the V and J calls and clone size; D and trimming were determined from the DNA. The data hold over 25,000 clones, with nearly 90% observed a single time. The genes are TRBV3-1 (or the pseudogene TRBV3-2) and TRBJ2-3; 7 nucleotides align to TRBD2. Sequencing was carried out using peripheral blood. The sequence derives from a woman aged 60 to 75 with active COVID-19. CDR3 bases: TGTGCCAGCAGCCAAGCGTGGAGTAGCGGGTCGACAGATACGCAGTATTTT. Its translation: CASSQAWSSGSTDTQYF.